This TCR beta chain emerged from a study of T cell repertoires in cytomegalovirus infection (dated by TCRdb to the late 2010s). Study-wide context: The HLA type of each donor mattered for the analysis, because public TCR beta signatures pointed to carriage of CMV infection along with the matching HLA type.

Findings and caveats that apply to the study as a whole: The ex vivo response was dominated by HLA-C-restricted CMV-specific TCR beta clonotypes, and the single most frequent clonotype in two of eight donors was supplied by these HLA-C-restricted clonotypes. In both this cohort and an independent cohort of several hundred donors, the cumulative frequency of public TCR beta family members distinguished carriers of CMV infection plus the relevant HLA type.

From the cysteine through the phenylalanine, the CDR3 covers 14 amino acids. Only the CDR3 DNA is retained, 42 bases long and in frame from the first base. Looking up the germline V gene yields CDR1 SGHRS and CDR2 YFSETQ. V drops 6 bases and J drops 6 bases, leaving 19 bases in between. The sequencer was an Illumina HiSeq 1500. The public reads were quality trimmed at Q25 with fastp and then assembled into clones with MiXCR by TCRdb, keeping productive beta chains. Rows are combined by CDR3 protein, so each entry shows the most common genes and DNA. Across this sample there are about 740,000 distinct CDR3 sequences, with roughly 36% seen only once. In total, the top ten clones hold 2.5% to 3.5% of the sample. Comment on this clonotype: Which antigen it targets is not known. Qualities for individual bases were not recorded, and no much larger clone is one base off.

The sample consisted of PBMCs. The source of this sequence is a human donor in good health (CMV status not recorded). Some clones in this sample may be carry-over from other donors' samples. This chain joins TRBV5-1 to TRBJ2-7; the D gene is perhaps TRBD1 or TRBD2, as each covers 5 bases. The CDR3 here reads CASIDGVYGGEQYF. The nucleotide sequence reads TGCGCCAGCATCGACGGGGTCTATGGGGGCGAGCAGTACTTC.